The 18 T cell receptor beta chains presented below share a single source sample, sequenced in a study of OX40 agonist ivuxolimab in advanced cancers. TCRdb's copy holds only in-frame clones and misses some; the assay was immunoSEQ multiplex PCR. In the table there are 40,000 to 60,000 clones, about 90% of which are singletons. Sequencing was performed on CD4+ or CD8+ T cells sorted from blood, taken in a trial of the OX40 agonist ivuxolimab. These receptors all come from an adult with an advanced solid tumor such as melanoma, head and neck, liver or kidney cancer.

V gene TRBV30 combines with J gene TRBJ2-5, with unresolved D. The length of the CDR3 is 13 residues. Trimming cost V 3 bases and J 1 base, with 9 bases left between them. Germline-derived CDR1 and CDR2 are GTSNPN and SVGIG (reference sequence). The CDR3 loop reads CAWSRGSQETQYF. DNA of the CDR3: TGTGCCTGGAGCCGAGGCAGCCAAGAGACCCAGTACTTC.

This clone was recorded a few times. This sequence joins TRBV5-4 and TRBJ1-2, with a possible D match to TRBD1 (5 bases). Germline lookup yields CDR1 SGHNT and CDR2 YYREEE (reference sequence). V lost 4 bases and J lost 8, with 12 bases in between. The CDR3 spans 12 residues. CDR3 DNA: TGTGCCAGCAGCGGCAGGGACGGGGGCTACACCTTC. Translated, it gives CASSGRDGGYTF.

This sequence joins TRBV7-3 and TRBJ2-7; 7 positions match TRBD2. The CDR3 has 14 residues. With 5 bases clipped from V and 5 bases from J, the junction kept 9 bases outside the gene matches. Germline V lookup: CDR1 SGHTA, CDR2 FQGTGA. The CDR3 loop reads CASSHRGGYHEQYF. Written as DNA, the CDR3 is TGTGCCAGCAGCCATAGGGGAGGGTACCACGAGCAGTACTTC.

The chain is built from TRBV7-2 and TRBJ1-6; no clear D. Germline CDR1 reads SGHTA; CDR2 reads FQGNSA. This CDR3 has 13 amino acids. V dropped 3 bases and J dropped 6 bases, with 6 bases sitting between them. For the CDR3, the DNA is TGTGCCAGCAGCTTTTTAGGTAATTCACCCCTCCACTTT. Translated: CASSFLGNSPLHF. The full variable domain, rest sourced from reference TRBV7-2 and TRBJ1-6, is GAGVSQSPSNKVTEKGKDVELRCDPISGHTALYWYRQSLGQGLEFLIYFQGNSAPDKSGLPSDRFSAERTGGSVSTLTIQRTQQEDSAVYLCASSFLGNSPLHFGNGTRLTVT.

The chain has TRBV4-2 and TRBJ2-2, with D unclear. There are 17 residues in the CDR3. The germline V gene encodes CDR1 LGHNA and CDR2 YNFKEQ. The ends were cut back, 0 bases at V and 4 bases at J, with 15 bases in the middle. CDR3 sequence: CASSQDVSGSGTGELFF. The CDR3, as DNA: TGTGCCAGCAGCCAAGACGTATCGGGCTCGGGCACCGGGGAGCTGTTTTTT.

This clone was seen a single time. V is TRBV30 and J is TRBJ2-3; 8 nucleotides agree with TRBD2. The CDR3 consists of 13 residues. Germline CDR1 and CDR2: GTSNPN and SVGIG (reference sequence). V shed 8 bases and J 0 bases; nucleotides not matched to a gene: 4. CDR3 sequence reads: CARSGGSTDTQYF. The CDR3 DNA is TGTGCCCGAAGCGGGGGAAGCACAGATACGCAGTATTTT.

This sequence joins TRBV4-1 and TRBJ2-3; D remains ambiguous. Trimming left V 7 bases short and J 1 base short, with 12 bases between. The CDR3 extends over 14 amino acids. Germline V gene data show CDR1 as MGHRA and CDR2 as YSYEKL. As DNA, the CDR3 is TGCGCCAGCAACTTAGGCGGAGGCACAGATACGCAGTATTTT. Its translation is CASNLGGGTDTQYF.

This chain links TRBV11-2 with TRBJ2-2; D unclear. From germline, CDR1 is SGHAT and CDR2 FQNNGV. This CDR3 spans 15 amino acids. Trimming cost V 2 bases and J 5 bases, with 12 bases left between them. The CDR3 spells CASSLSGPSTGELFF. DNA of the CDR3: TGTGCCAGCAGCTTAAGTGGACCTTCAACCGGGGAGCTGTTTTTT.

V gene TRBV10-3 combines with J gene TRBJ1-1; 7 bases agree with TRBD1. The CDR3 contains 13 residues. The germline V gene has CDR1 ENHRY and CDR2 SYGVKD. The ends lost 5 bases at V and 3 bases at J; junction bases unmatched: 3. The DNA of the CDR3 is TGTGCCATCAGTTGGCAGGGGGACACTGAAGCTTTCTTT. Translating gives CAISWQGDTEAFF.

The rearrangement links TRBV5-4 to TRBJ2-7; a weak D match, TRBD2 (6 bases). Trimming shortened V by 0 bases and J by 5 bases, and 9 bases separated the two germline ends. The germline gives CDR1 SGHNT, CDR2 YYREEE (reference sequence). This CDR3 contains 13 residues. CDR3: CASSLVGGHEQYF. CDR3 coding DNA: TGTGCCAGCAGCTTGGTCGGGGGTCACGAGCAGTACTTC.

This chain links TRBV30 with TRBJ1-1, with D unresolved. Germline V gene data show CDR1 as GTSNPN and CDR2 as SVGIG (reference sequence). V dropped 1 base and J dropped 0 bases, with 6 bases sitting between them. The CDR3 totals 13 residues. CDR3 loop: CAWSGNLNTEAFF. CDR3 coding DNA: TGTGCCTGGAGTGGGAACCTGAACACTGAAGCTTTCTTT.

This clone was observed a single time. The chain carries TRBV5-1 and TRBJ1-3, with 9 positions matching TRBD1. Germline CDR1 SGHRS, CDR2 YFSETQ. The V and J ends lost 2 bases and 0 bases, in that order; junction bases with no gene match: 6. The CDR3 covers 17 residues. CDR3: CASSFYGTGSSGNTIYF. DNA of the CDR3: TGCGCCAGCAGCTTTTACGGGACAGGGAGCTCTGGAAACACCATATATTTT.

This clone is a singleton in its sample. The rearrangement uses TRBV5-5 and TRBJ1-6; no clear D. Trimming stripped 3 bases from V and 5 bases from J, with 15 bases between. The germline V gene encodes CDR1 SGHKS and CDR2 YYEKEE (reference sequence). The CDR3 covers 16 residues. In nucleotides, the CDR3 is TGTGCCAGCAGCTCAACACGTCGCTGGGATAATTCACCCCTCCACTTT. Its protein product is CASSSTRRWDNSPLHF.

This clone was seen a few times. V usage is TRBV6-6 and J usage is TRBJ1-2, with D maybe TRBD1 (5 bases). Germline lookup yields CDR1 MNHNY and CDR2 SVGAGI (reference sequence). This CDR3 comprises 15 residues. Trimming removed 6 bases at V and 10 bases at J, with 24 bases between. CDR3 nucleotides: TGTGCCAGCAGGCCTTCCGGGGGAGCTAGCTACGCCTACACCTTC. Translated, it gives CASRPSGGASYAYTF.

This chain links TRBV6-1 with TRBJ2-1, with D hard to call. CDR3 length: 15 amino acids. The germline CDR1 and CDR2 sequences are MNHNS and SASEGT. V gave up 4 bases and J gave up 8 bases, with 18 bases separating them. CDR3 nucleotides: TGTGCCAGCAGTGCGGCCCGTGGACCTACCGATGAGCAGTTCTTC. Protein: CASSAARGPTDEQFF.

J is TRBJ1-2 and V is TRBV7-2; D is possibly TRBD1 (6 bases). Trimming pared 5 bases from V and 5 bases from J, leaving 15 bases between. The CDR3 is 14 residues long. The germline V gene encodes CDR1 SGHTA and CDR2 FQGNSA. This CDR3 is CASSPAGAKYGYTF. CDR3 nucleotide sequence: TGTGCCAGCAGCCCAGCAGGGGCAAAATATGGCTACACCTTC. The variable domain in full, with the rest retrieved from reference TRBV7-2 and TRBJ1-2, is GAGVSQSPSNKVTEKGKDVELRCDPISGHTALYWYRQSLGQGLEFLIYFQGNSAPDKSGLPSDRFSAERTGGSVSTLTIQRTQQEDSAVYLCASSPAGAKYGYTFGSGTRLTVV.

The rearrangement links TRBV2 to TRBJ2-1; 7 bases align to TRBD2. J lost 7 bases, V lost 3 bases, and 3 bases had no gene match. Germline assignment: CDR1 SNHLY and CDR2 FYNNEI. The CDR3 length is 13 residues. CDR3 loop: CASSDGGINEQFF. The CDR3 nucleotides read TGTGCCAGCAGTGACGGGGGGATTAATGAGCAGTTCTTC.

The chain is built from TRBV4-2 and TRBJ2-5; D may be TRBD1 or TRBD2 (5 bases each). The CDR3 runs 14 residues. Trimming removed 5 bases at V and 4 bases at J, with 14 bases between. Germline values: CDR1 LGHNA, CDR2 YNFKEQ. CDR3 in amino acids: CASSRLGDGETQYF. The DNA for the CDR3 is TGTGCCAGCAGCAGGCTTGGGGACGGAGAGACCCAGTACTTC.